This T cell receptor (beta chain) was profiled in a study of molecular identifiers for immune sequencing clone quantification. Study details: Replicate experiments divided RNA from about 19,000 or 110,000 naive CD8 cells into five parts and sequenced four.

Germline V lookup: CDR1 DFQATT, CDR2 SNEGSKA (reference sequence). V lost 0 bases, J lost 2 bases, and 13 bases lay in between. The CDR3 totals 15 residues. From the PCR reads, TCRdb called clonotypes with MiXCR, one entry per CDR3 protein. The profile shows about half a million distinct CDR3 sequences, roughly 25% of them singletons. The table lists this clonotype with a few counts. The antigen remains unidentified. Study results and caveats: Beyond 20 RNA copies, clones held over 99% of effector molecules, compared with under 1% in naive cells.

Each library that profiled naive CD8 cells came from roughly 20,000 to 1,000,000 sorted cells with 10%, 30% or 50% RNA. The authors gated naive CD8 T cells as CD8+CD4-CCR7+CD45RA+ for sorting. The chain uses TRBV20-1 and TRBJ2-5, with no clear D. The sequenced material came from naive CD8+ T cells from blood, with Jurkat cell RNA spiked in. Subset in this sample: FACS-sorted CD8+CD4-CCR7+CD45RA+ naive T cells. The TCR was taken from a human donor in good health. Some libraries in this study had Jurkat cell RNA spiked in. The CDR3 is CSARDRVAVQETQYF. CDR3 bases: TGCAGTGCTAGAGATCGGGTGGCAGTTCAAGAGACCCAGTACTTC.